The clone carrying this TCR beta chain was detected ten times or more. Its antigen is unknown. A lack of ophthalmopathy progression within 18 months defined stable Graves' hyperthyroidism. The data were taken from a study of T cells in Graves' hyperthyroidism and ophthalmopathy. Study details: Prior to any treatment, at the point of initial diagnosis, peripheral blood was collected.

Points from the study as a whole: Blood also held most thyroid clonotypes expanded beyond 0.001.

The CDR3 is made up of 13 amino acids. Per the germline V gene, CDR1 is KGHSH and CDR2 is LQKENI. V dropped 6 bases and J dropped 9; count of bases not matched to a gene: 10. It was RNA transcripts that yielded the amplified TCR beta CDR3 regions. First-round RT-PCR targeting the TCR CDR3 was performed with the HTBI primer set. Using its own MiXCR run on the multiplex PCR reads, TCRdb lists one record per CDR3 protein. This repertoire shows more than 650,000 distinct CDR3 sequences, 13% to 15% found once; its top ten account for roughly 10%. The gene calls are TRBV18 and TRBJ2-7; 8 positions agree with TRBD1. Source material: blood. This TCR came from a young woman with Graves' hyperthyroidism. The CDR3 sequence: CASSPGQGEGQYF. The CDR3 DNA reads TGTGCCAGCTCTCCCGGACAGGGTGAAGGGCAGTACTTC.